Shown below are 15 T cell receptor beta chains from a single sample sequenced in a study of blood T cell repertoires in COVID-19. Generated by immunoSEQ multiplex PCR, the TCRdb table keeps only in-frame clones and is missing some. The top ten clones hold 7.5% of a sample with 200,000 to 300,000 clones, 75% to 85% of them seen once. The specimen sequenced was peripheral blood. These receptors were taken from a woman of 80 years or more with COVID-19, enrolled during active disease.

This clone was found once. The CDR3 DNA follows: TGTGCCAGCTCACCACTTCCTCATACAGTGAACACTGAAGCTTTCTTT. Translating gives CASSPLPHTVNTEAFF. The chain couples TRBV18 to TRBJ1-1; D call uncertain. The V end lost 1 base, the J end lost 0 bases, and 12 bases lay between the germline ends. This CDR3 comprises 16 residues. CDR1 and CDR2 from the germline V gene are KGHSH and LQKENI.

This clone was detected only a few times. DNA of the CDR3: TGCGCCAGCAAGTCTCAGGTTTCTACCTACGAGCAGTACTTC. It is translated as CASKSQVSTYEQYF. The V and J genes are TRBV10-1 and TRBJ2-7; D remains unclear. The ends were cut back, 7 bases at V and 2 bases at J, with 15 bases in the middle. Germline assignment: CDR1 WNHNN and CDR2 SYGVQD (reference sequence). This CDR3 spans 14 amino acids.

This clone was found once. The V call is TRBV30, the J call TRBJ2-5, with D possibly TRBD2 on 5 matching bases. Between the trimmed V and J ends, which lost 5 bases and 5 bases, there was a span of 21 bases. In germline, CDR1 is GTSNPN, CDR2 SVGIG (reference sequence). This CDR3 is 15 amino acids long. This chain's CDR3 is CAWATGNLEVETQYF. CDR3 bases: TGTGCCTGGGCCACCGGGAACCTGGAGGTGGAGACCCAGTACTTC.

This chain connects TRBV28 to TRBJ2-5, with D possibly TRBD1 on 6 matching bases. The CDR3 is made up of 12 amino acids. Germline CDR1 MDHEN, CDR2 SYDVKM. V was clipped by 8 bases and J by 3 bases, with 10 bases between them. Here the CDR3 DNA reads TGTGCCAGCCGACAGGCCAAAGAGACCCAGTACTTC. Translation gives CASRQAKETQYF.

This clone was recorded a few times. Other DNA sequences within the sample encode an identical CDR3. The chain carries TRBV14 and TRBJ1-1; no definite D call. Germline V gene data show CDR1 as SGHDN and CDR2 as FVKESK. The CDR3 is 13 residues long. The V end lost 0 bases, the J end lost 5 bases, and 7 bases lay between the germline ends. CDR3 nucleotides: TGTGCCAGCAGCCAAGACCGCGGAACTGAAGCTTTCTTT. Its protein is CASSQDRGTEAFF.

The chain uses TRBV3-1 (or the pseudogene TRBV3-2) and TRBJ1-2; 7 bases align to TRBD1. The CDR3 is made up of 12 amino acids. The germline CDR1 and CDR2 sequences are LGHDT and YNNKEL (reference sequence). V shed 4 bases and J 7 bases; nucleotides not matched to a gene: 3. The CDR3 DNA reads TGTGCCAGCAGCCGTACAGGGGTTGGCTACACCTTC. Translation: CASSRTGVGYTF.

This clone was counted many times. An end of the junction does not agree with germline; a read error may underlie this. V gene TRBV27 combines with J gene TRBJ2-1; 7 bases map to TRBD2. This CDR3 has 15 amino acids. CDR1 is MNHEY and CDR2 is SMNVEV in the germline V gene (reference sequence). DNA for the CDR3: TGTGCCAGCAGTTCTTTCCGGGACTTTTCTGGGGGGGTGGTCTTC. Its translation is CASSSFRDFSGGVVF.

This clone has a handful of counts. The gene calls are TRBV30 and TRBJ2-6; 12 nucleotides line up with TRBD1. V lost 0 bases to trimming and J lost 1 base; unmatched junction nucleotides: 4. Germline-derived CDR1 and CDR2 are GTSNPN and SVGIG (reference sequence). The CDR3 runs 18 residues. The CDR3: CAWSVRGQGASGANVLTF. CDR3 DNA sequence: TGTGCCTGGAGTGTACGGGGACAGGGGGCGTCTGGGGCCAACGTCCTGACTTTC.

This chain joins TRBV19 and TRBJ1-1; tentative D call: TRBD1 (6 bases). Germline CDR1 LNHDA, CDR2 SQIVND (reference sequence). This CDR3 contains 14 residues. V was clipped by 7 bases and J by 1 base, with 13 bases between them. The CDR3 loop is CASMRQVANTEAFF. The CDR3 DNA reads TGTGCCAGTATGCGACAGGTTGCGAACACTGAAGCTTTCTTT.

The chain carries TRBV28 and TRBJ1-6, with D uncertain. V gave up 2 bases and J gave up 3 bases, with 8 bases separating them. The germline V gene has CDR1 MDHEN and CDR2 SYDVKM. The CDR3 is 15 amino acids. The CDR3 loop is CASSLGVLYNSPLHF. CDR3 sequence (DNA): TGTGCCAGCAGTTTAGGAGTCCTCTATAATTCACCCCTCCACTTT.

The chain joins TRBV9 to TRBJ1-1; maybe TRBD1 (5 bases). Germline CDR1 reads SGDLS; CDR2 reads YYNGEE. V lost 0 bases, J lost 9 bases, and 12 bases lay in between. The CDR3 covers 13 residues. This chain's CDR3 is CASSVGSGQQAFF. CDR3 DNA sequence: TGTGCCAGCAGCGTAGGGAGTGGACAACAAGCTTTCTTT.

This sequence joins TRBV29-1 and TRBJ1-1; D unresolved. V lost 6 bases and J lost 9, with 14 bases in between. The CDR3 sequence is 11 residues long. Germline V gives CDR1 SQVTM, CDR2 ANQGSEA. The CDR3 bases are TGCAGCGTCCTGCCCGGAGCAAAAGCTTTCTTT. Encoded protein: CSVLPGAKAFF.

CDR3 residues: CASSDWGGTNTGELFF. The CDR3 bases are TGTGCCTCTAGCGACTGGGGGGGGACGAACACCGGGGAGCTGTTTTTT. The chain uses TRBV19 and TRBJ2-2; 7 positions match TRBD2. V lost 11 bases, J lost 0 bases, and 12 bases stayed unmatched. This CDR3 comprises 16 residues. Germline CDR1 reads LNHDA; CDR2 reads SQIVND (reference sequence). The variable domain in full, with the rest retrieved from reference TRBV19 and TRBJ2-2, is DGGITQSPKYLFRKEGQNVTLSCEQNLNHDAMYWYRQDPGQGLRLIYYSQIVNDFQKGDIAEGYSVSREKKESFPLTVTSAQKNPTAFYLCASSDWGGTNTGELFFGEGSRLTVL.

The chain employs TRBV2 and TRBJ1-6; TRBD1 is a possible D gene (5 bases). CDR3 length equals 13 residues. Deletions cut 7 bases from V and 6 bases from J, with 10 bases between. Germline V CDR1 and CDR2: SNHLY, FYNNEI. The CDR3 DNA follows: TGTGCCAGCAAGACAGAGGTTAATTCACCCCTCCACTTT. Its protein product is CASKTEVNSPLHF.

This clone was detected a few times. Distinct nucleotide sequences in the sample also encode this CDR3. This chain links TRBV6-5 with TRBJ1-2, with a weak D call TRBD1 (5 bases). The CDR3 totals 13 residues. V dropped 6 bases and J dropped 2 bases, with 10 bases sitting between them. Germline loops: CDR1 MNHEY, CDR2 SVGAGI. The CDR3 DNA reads TGTGCCAGCAGCCGTCAGGGAAACTATGGCTACACCTTC. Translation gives CASSRQGNYGYTF.